This entry is about one T cell receptor (beta chain). These data come from a study of T cell changes during pregnancy in multiple sclerosis. Libraries were prepared by immunoSEQ multiplex PCR; TCRdb keeps only in-frame clonotypes and omits some of them. This table has about 83,000 clones, over 90% appearing once. The CDR3 extends over 14 amino acids. Between the trimmed V and J ends, which lost 7 bases and 1 base, there was a span of 13 bases. Germline V gene lookup returns CDR1 SNHLY and CDR2 FYNNEI. The clonotype was recovered from a female donor with multiple sclerosis, enrolled in a pregnancy study. J is TRBJ2-5 and V is TRBV2, with D possibly matching TRBD2 (7 bases). The sample here was peripheral blood, taken in the second trimester of pregnancy. CDR3 coding DNA: TGTGCCAGCATCCGGGGAGGGGGCCAAGAGACCCAGTACTTC. Its translation: CASIRGGGQETQYF.